This section outlines one T cell receptor beta chain sequence together with its context. These data originate in a study of CD8 T cells in Susac syndrome. It was with random hexamers that about 0.45 to 1 ug RNA was reverse transcribed. TCRdb reprocessed the immunoSEQ multiplex PCR reads with MiXCR, giving one entry per CDR3 protein. The repertoire consists of roughly 130,000 distinct CDR3 sequences, with less than 95% occurring once and the leading ten covering approximately 0.13%. Sequencing of TCR beta was performed on blood CD8+ and CD4+ T cells. Sequencing was done on a sample of CD4+ T cells from PBMCs. The sequence was collected from a human donor with multiple sclerosis.

In DNA form, the CDR3 reads TGTGCCTGGAGTGTAAGTCCGGCCGAGCAGTACTTC. Translation gives CAWSVSPAEQYF. The V gene is TRBV30, the J gene TRBJ2-7; no reliable D call. V was clipped by 0 bases and J by 6 bases, with 9 bases between them. Looked up from germline, CDR1 is GTSNPN and CDR2 is SVGIG (reference sequence). This CDR3 spans 12 amino acids.